The T cell receptor (beta chain) under discussion was sequenced for a study of T cells in Graves' hyperthyroidism and ophthalmopathy. The wider study: Peripheral blood sampling occurred at initial diagnosis, before any treatment.

Uncontrolled infections, other autoimmune diseases, pregnancy or lactation led to exclusion of patients. The CDR3 extends over 17 amino acids. Germline CDR1 is DFQATT and CDR2 is SNEGSKA (reference sequence). Trimming cost V 0 bases and J 0 bases, with 12 bases left between them. The CDR3 regions of TCR beta were amplified from RNA transcripts. The primer set for the first-round RT-PCR of the TCR CDR3 was HTBI. Each CDR3 protein gets one entry after TCRdb re-called the multiplex PCR reads with MiXCR. Among more than 150,000 distinct CDR3 sequences listed, approximately 15% were seen once. The receptor's source is a woman aged 50 to 60 with Graves' hyperthyroidism. The V call is TRBV20-1, the J call TRBJ1-6; D might be TRBD1 (5 bases). What was sequenced was blood. CDR3 in DNA: TGCAGTGCTAGAGATCAGACAGCCCTCTCCTATAATTCACCCCTCCACTTT. Its protein is CSARDQTALSYNSPLHF.